A selection of T cell receptor beta chains follows, all from one sample in a study of blood T cell repertoires in COVID-19. The table came from immunoSEQ multiplex PCR; TCRdb's copy has only in-frame clones and leaves some out. The sample records about 200,000 clones, about 84% being singletons. The sequenced sample was peripheral blood. Receptors were obtained from a woman aged 80 or over with acute or convalescent COVID-19. The CDR3 runs from the conserved cysteine through the conserved F or W. A D gene is named only where the DNA matches it firmly. Clone size is given for some rows only: seen once, a few or many times, or a class if the clone is expanded.

TRBV7-2	TRBD2	TRBJ2-7	NA	TGTGCCAGCAGCCCCGGACTAGCGGGAGGGGGCCACGAGCAGTACTTC	CASSPGLAGGGHEQYF
TRBV19	TRBD1	TRBJ2-2	NA	TGTGCCAGTAGCATACAGGGGGCCCCCGGGGAGCTGTTTTTT	CASSIQGAPGELFF
TRBV6-1	NA	TRBJ1-5	NA	TGTGCCAGCAGTGAAGTCTTCGGTCAGCCCCAGCATTTT	CASSEVFGQPQHF
TRBV25-1	TRBD1	TRBJ1-1	NA	TGTGCCAGCAGTGCGACAGGGGGGAACACTGAAGCTTTCTTT	CASSATGGNTEAFF
TRBV28	NA	TRBJ2-1	NA	TGTGCCAGCAGTCTCTCGGGACTCTACAATGAGCAGTTCTTC	CASSLSGLYNEQFF
TRBV19	NA	TRBJ1-6	once	TGTGCCAGTAAACAGGTAGATAATTCACCCCTCCACTTT	CASKQVDNSPLHF
TRBV28	NA	TRBJ2-1	NA	TGTGCCAGCAGTAGCCTGACTTCAGCGTCCAATGAGCAGTTCTTC	CASSSLTSASNEQFF
TRBV19	NA	TRBJ2-7	NA	TGTGCCAGTAGTATAGGGACAGACTCCTACGAGCAGTACTTC	CASSIGTDSYEQYF
TRBV5-4	TRBD1	TRBJ2-1	NA	TGTGCCAGCATGCCCCGGGACAGGACCTACAATGAGCAGTTCTTC	CASMPRDRTYNEQFF
TRBV6-5	TRBD1	TRBJ1-2	NA	TGTGCCAGCGGGTCCCGGGACAGGGTGGGGATTGGCTACACCTTC	CASGSRDRVGIGYTF
TRBV24-1	TRBD2	TRBJ2-1	NA	TGTGCCACCAGTGACCACCGACTAGCGGGGCCTTCCTACAATGAGCAGTTCTTC	CATSDHRLAGPSYNEQFF
TRBV6-5	TRBD2	TRBJ2-2	NA	TGTGCCAGCAGTTACTACCCACTAGCGGGCGGGGAGCTGTTTTTT	CASSYYPLAGGELFF
TRBV29-1	TRBD2	TRBJ2-1	NA	TGCAGCGCGGACCGGGGACTAGCGGGTAATGAGCAGTTCTTC	CSADRGLAGNEQFF
TRBV14	NA	TRBJ2-5	few	TGTGCCAGCAACTACGCTAGTGAGACCCAGTACTTC	CASNYASETQYF
TRBV2	NA	TRBJ1-5	NA	TGTGCCAGCAGCCCAGGGGTTTATCAGCCCCAGCATTTT	CASSPGVYQPQHF
TRBV10-3	NA	TRBJ1-5	NA	TGTGCCACCTGGGGGGGTTCAGGTCAGCCCCAGCATTTT	CATWGGSGQPQHF
TRBV6-4	TRBD2	TRBJ2-3	NA	TGTGCCAGCAGTGACTCTAGCGGGACTCGCACAGATACGCAGTATTTT	CASSDSSGTRTDTQYF
TRBV29-1	TRBD1	TRBJ1-1	NA	TGCAGCGCCTCGACAGGGATGGGGAACACTGAAGCTTTCTTT	CSASTGMGNTEAFF
TRBV5-1	NA	TRBJ1-2	NA	TGCGCCAGCAGCTTGGTTGATGACAGGAGCTATGGCTACACCTTC	CASSLVDDRSYGYTF
TRBV18	TRBD1	TRBJ2-7	once	TGTGCCAGCTCAACGACAGGGCCCGAGCAGTACTTC	CASSTTGPEQYF
TRBV18	NA	TRBJ2-7	NA	TGTGCCAGCTCACCTTCTGGACAGAATAACTACGAGCAGTACTTC	CASSPSGQNNYEQYF
TRBV10-3	TRBD1	TRBJ1-1	NA	TGTGCCATCAGCGCGGACAGGGGGCCCACTGAAGCTTTCTTT	CAISADRGPTEAFF
TRBV6-5	TRBD1	TRBJ1-1	few	TGTGCCAGCAGCTTTACAGGGGGTGCTTTCTTT	CASSFTGGAFF
TRBV5-1	NA	TRBJ2-5	NA	TGCGCCAGCACTGCGGGCATCCAAGAGACCCAGTACTTC	CASTAGIQETQYF
TRBV25-1	NA	TRBJ1-4	NA	TGTGCCAGCAGTGAAATGCCGAAGGGGGCAACTAATGAAAAACTGTTTTTT	CASSEMPKGATNEKLFF
TRBV18	NA	TRBJ2-5	once	TGTGCCAGCTCACCCTCGGTAGAGACCCAGTACTTC	CASSPSVETQYF
TRBV29-1	TRBD2	TRBJ2-3	NA	TGCAGCGTAACAACGACGACTAGCGGGGGAACAGATACGCAGTATTTT	CSVTTTTSGGTDTQYF
TRBV3-1/TRBV3-2	NA	TRBJ2-2	NA	TGTGCCAGCTGCCTTATGAGTTTCGGGGAGCTGTTTTTT	CASCLMSFGELFF
TRBV5-6	NA	TRBJ2-1	NA	TGTGCCAGCAGCTTGGTTGCGGGTCGACGTCAGTTCTTC	CASSLVAGRRQFF
TRBV6-6	NA	TRBJ1-1	NA	TGTGCCAGCAGTTACGGGAGTACTGAAGCTTTCTTT	CASSYGSTEAFF
TRBV5-1	TRBD2	TRBJ2-5	NA	TGCGCCAGCGTTGGGGGACTAGCGGGGCAAGAGACCCAGTACTTC	CASVGGLAGQETQYF
TRBV29-1	TRBD1	TRBJ2-5	NA	TGCAGCGCTATGGACAGGGTCCAAGAGACCCAGTACTTC	CSAMDRVQETQYF
TRBV14	NA	TRBJ2-3	NA	TGTGCCAGCAGCCAGACACTAGAAAGGGTTACGCAGTATTTT	CASSQTLERVTQYF
TRBV7-9	NA	TRBJ2-1	few	TGTGCCAGCAGCCCAGGGACTCCCCAGGAGCAGTTCTTC	CASSPGTPQEQFF
TRBV10-3	TRBD2	TRBJ2-1	NA	TGTGCCATCAGTGAGGGACTAGCGTTCACGTCATCCTACAATGAGCAGTTCTTC	CAISEGLAFTSSYNEQFF
TRBV19	TRBD1	TRBJ2-1	NA	TGTGCCAGTAGTCCGACAGGGGGCTCCTACAATGAGCAGTTCTTC	CASSPTGGSYNEQFF
TRBV9	NA	TRBJ1-2	NA	TGTGCCAGCAGCGGCCCCAGGTTGAACTATGGCTACACCTTC	CASSGPRLNYGYTF
TRBV6-5	NA	TRBJ1-2	NA	TGTGCCAGCAGGGAGACGGTAGACTATGGCTACACCTTC	CASRETVDYGYTF
TRBV24-1	NA	TRBJ1-4	NA	TGTGCCACCAGTGAGAGCGGGGAGGAAAAACTGTTTTTT	CATSESGEEKLFF
TRBV15	NA	TRBJ1-2	NA	TGTGCCACCAGCAGAGATCCCAGTTATGGCTACACCTTC	CATSRDPSYGYTF
TRBV18	TRBD1	TRBJ2-2	once	TGTGCCAGCTCGCTAACAGGGGACACCGGGGAGCTGTTTTTT	CASSLTGDTGELFF
TRBV2	NA	TRBJ1-3	NA	TGTGCCAGCAGGTTAGACGCAGGCTCTGGAAACACCATATATTTT	CASRLDAGSGNTIYF
TRBV5-1	TRBD2	TRBJ2-3	once	TGCGCCAGCAGCGGGGGACTAGGGACAGATACGCAGTATTTT	CASSGGLGTDTQYF
TRBV7-9	TRBD2	TRBJ2-5	NA	TGTGCCAGCAGCCCCCTGGGCGGGGGGGCCCTGGAGACCCAGTACTTC	CASSPLGGGALETQYF
TRBV5-1	NA	TRBJ2-3	few	TGCGCCAGCAGCCCAGGCCTAGCGACAGATACGCAGTATTTT	CASSPGLATDTQYF
TRBV12-3/TRBV12-4	TRBD2	TRBJ2-5	NA	TGTGCCAGCAGTTGGGAGGGCGAGACCCAGTACTTC	CASSWEGETQYF
TRBV6-1	NA	TRBJ2-5	NA	TGTGCCAGCAGTGATACAGGCCTAGAGACCCAGTACTTC	CASSDTGLETQYF
TRBV11-2	NA	TRBJ2-2	once	TGTGCCAGCAGCTTAGATTGGAGCAGGGGGGTGGCCGGGGAGCTGTTTTTT	CASSLDWSRGVAGELFF
TRBV5-5	NA	TRBJ2-1	NA	TGTGCCAGCAGCCACGGCGAGGGTAGCTCCTACAATGAGCAGTTCTTC	CASSHGEGSSYNEQFF
TRBV5-1	TRBD2	TRBJ2-3	NA	TGCGCCAGCAGCTTGGCCCCTAGCGGGGCTACAGATACGCAGTATTTT	CASSLAPSGATDTQYF
TRBV10-2	TRBD1	TRBJ2-2	NA	TGCGCCAGCAGTGAACCGGGACAGGGGGCTTCCGGGGAGCTGTTTTTT	CASSEPGQGASGELFF
TRBV28	NA	TRBJ1-2	NA	TGTGCCAGCAGTTGGGGGGATTCGGGCTATGGCTACACCTTC	CASSWGDSGYGYTF
TRBV5-4	TRBD1	TRBJ1-2	NA	TGTGCCAGCAGCTGGGGGACAGGGGTAGGCTACACCTTC	CASSWGTGVGYTF
TRBV13	TRBD2	TRBJ2-7	NA	TGTGCCAGCAGCTCCATACGAGCGGGGATTTACGAGCAGTACTTC	CASSSIRAGIYEQYF
TRBV10-3	TRBD1	TRBJ1-3	NA	TGTGCCATCAGGGGACAGGGAACGAAGGGAAACACCATATATTTT	CAIRGQGTKGNTIYF
TRBV19	NA	TRBJ2-3	NA	TGTGCCAGTAGTATATTGGGACTTTCCACAGATACGCAGTATTTT	CASSILGLSTDTQYF
TRBV19	NA	TRBJ1-1	NA	TGTGCCAGTAAGCGGGGGATGAACACTGAAGCTTTCTTT	CASKRGMNTEAFF
TRBV15	TRBD1	TRBJ1-3	NA	TGTGCCACCAGCAGAGTATATGGGCGTTCGACGACAGGGGATTTAAATACCATATATTTT	CATSRVYGRSTTGDLNTIYF
TRBV27	NA	TRBJ1-5	NA	TGTGCCAGCAGTTTATATTCCCCTGGACTCACTTTGAATCAGCCCCAGCATTTT	CASSLYSPGLTLNQPQHF
TRBV2	NA	TRBJ2-7	once	TGTGCCAGCAGTGACTACAGGACCTACGAGCAGTACTTC	CASSDYRTYEQYF